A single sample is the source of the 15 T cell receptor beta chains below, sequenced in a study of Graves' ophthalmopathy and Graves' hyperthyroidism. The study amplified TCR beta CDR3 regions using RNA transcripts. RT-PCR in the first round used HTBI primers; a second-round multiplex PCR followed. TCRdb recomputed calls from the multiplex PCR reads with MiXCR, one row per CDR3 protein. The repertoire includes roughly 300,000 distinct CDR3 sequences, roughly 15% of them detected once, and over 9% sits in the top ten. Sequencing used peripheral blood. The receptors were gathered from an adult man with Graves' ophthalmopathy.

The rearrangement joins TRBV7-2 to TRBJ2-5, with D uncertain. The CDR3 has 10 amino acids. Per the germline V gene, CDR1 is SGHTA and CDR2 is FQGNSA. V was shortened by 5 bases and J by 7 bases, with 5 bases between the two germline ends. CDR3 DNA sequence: TGTGCCAGCAGCCTCCGGACCCAGTACTTC. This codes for CASSLRTQYF. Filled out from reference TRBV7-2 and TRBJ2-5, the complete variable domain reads GAGVSQSPSNKVTEKGKDVELRCDPISGHTALYWYRQSLGQGLEFLIYFQGNSAPDKSGLPSDRFSAERTGGSVSTLTIQRTQQEDSAVYLCASSLRTQYFGPGTRLLVL.

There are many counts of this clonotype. The CDR3 DNA follows: TGTGCCAGCTCACCAGACAGGGGGCGGAACGAGCAGTACTTC. This translates into CASSPDRGRNEQYF. J is TRBJ2-7 and V is TRBV18; 10 bases align to TRBD1. Germline V gives CDR1 KGHSH, CDR2 LQKENI. CDR3 length: 14 residues. Trimming at V came to 2 bases and at J to 5 bases, leaving 3 bases not matched to a gene.

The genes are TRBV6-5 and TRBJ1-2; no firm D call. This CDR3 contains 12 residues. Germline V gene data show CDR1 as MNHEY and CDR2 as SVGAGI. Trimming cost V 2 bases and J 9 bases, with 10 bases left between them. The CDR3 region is CASSYRAGSYTF. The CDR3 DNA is TGTGCCAGCAGTTACAGGGCTGGAAGCTACACCTTC.

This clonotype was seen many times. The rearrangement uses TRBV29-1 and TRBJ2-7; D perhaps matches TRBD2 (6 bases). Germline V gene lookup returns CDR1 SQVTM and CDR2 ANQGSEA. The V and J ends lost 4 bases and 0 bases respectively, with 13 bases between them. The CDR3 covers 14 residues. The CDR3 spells CSVARRRDSYEQYF. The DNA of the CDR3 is TGCAGCGTTGCCCGACGGAGGGACTCCTACGAGCAGTACTTC.

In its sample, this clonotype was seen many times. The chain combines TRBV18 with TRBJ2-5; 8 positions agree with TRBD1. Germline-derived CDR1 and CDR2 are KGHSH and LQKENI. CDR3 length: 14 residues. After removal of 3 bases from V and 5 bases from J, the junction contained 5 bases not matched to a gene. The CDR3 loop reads CASSPDRASETQYF. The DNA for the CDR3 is TGTGCCAGCTCACCGGACAGGGCATCGGAGACCCAGTACTTC.

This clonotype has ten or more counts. In DNA form, the CDR3 reads TGTGCCAGCAGCCAGGGACTAGCAGAACAAGAGACCCAGTACTTC. It codes for CASSQGLAEQETQYF. This chain connects TRBV7-9 to TRBJ2-5, with 9 bases that match TRBD2. In germline, CDR1 is SEHNR, CDR2 FQNEAQ (reference sequence). V lost 5 bases, J lost 2 bases, and 6 bases stayed unmatched. This CDR3 is 15 amino acids long.

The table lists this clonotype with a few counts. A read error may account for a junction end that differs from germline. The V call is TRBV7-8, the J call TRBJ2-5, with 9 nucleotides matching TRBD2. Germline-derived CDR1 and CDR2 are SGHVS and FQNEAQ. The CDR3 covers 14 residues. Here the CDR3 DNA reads TGTGCCAGCTGCATCCTAGCGGGGCAAGAGTCCCAGTACTTC. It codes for CASCILAGQESQYF.

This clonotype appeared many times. The CDR3 reads CATSDPKTGLKETQYF. CDR3 in DNA: TGTGCCACCAGTGATCCAAAGACAGGGTTAAAAGAGACCCAGTACTTC. The rearrangement joins TRBV24-1 to TRBJ2-5, with 7 bases identical to TRBD1. Germline V gene data show CDR1 as KGHDR and CDR2 as SFDVKD. The CDR3 runs to 16 residues. V dropped 3 bases and J dropped 3; count of bases not matched to a gene: 9.

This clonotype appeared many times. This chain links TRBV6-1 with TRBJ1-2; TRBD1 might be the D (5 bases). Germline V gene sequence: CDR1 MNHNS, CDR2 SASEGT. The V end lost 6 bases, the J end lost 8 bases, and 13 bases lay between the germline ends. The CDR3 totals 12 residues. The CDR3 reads CASRPDRGGYTF. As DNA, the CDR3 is TGTGCCAGCAGGCCCGATAGGGGAGGCTACACCTTC.

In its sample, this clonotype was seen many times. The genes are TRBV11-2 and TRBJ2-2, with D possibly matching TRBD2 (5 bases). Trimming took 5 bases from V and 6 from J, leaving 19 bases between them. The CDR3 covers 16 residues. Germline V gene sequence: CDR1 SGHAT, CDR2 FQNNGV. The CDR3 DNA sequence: TGTGCCAGCAGCCAACCCGGGGTCCCGGACCCCGGGGAGCTGTTTTTT. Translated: CASSQPGVPDPGELFF. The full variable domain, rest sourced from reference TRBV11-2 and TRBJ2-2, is EAGVAQSPRYKIIEKRQSVAFWCNPISGHATLYWYQQILGQGPKLLIQFQNNGVVDDSQLPKDRFSAERLKGVDSTLKIQPAKLEDSAVYLCASSQPGVPDPGELFFGEGSRLTVL.

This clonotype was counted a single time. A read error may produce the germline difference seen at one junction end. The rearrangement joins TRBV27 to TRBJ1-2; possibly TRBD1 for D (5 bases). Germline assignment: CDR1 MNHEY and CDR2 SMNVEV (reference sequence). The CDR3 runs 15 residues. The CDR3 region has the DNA TGTGCCAGCAGTCTAAAAATAGGGGACCACTATGGCTACATCTTC. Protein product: CASSLKIGDHYGYIF.

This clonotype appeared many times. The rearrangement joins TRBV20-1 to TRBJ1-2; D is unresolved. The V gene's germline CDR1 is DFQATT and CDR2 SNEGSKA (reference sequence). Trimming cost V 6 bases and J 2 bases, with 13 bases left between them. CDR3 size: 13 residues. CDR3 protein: CSAPEGINYGYTF. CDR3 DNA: TGCAGTGCCCCGGAAGGGATAAACTATGGCTACACCTTC.

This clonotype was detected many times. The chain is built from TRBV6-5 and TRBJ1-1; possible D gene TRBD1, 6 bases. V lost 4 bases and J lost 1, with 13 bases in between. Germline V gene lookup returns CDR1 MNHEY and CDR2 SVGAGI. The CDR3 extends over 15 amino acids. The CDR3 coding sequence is TGTGCCAGCAGTTCCCCCTCACAGGGGAACACTGAAGCTTTCTTT. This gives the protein CASSSPSQGNTEAFF.

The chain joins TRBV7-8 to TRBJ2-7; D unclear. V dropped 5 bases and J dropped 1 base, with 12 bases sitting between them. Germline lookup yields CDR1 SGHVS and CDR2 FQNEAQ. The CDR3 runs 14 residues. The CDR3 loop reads CASSNQAQSYEQYF. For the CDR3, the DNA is TGTGCCAGCAGCAATCAGGCCCAGTCCTACGAGCAGTACTTC.

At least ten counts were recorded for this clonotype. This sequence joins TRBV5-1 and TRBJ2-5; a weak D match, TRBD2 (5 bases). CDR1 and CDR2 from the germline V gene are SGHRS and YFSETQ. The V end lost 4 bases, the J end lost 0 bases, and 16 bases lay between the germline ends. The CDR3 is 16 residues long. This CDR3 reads CASSNRDRKYQETQYF. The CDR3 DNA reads TGCGCCAGCAGCAACCGGGATCGGAAGTACCAAGAGACCCAGTACTTC.